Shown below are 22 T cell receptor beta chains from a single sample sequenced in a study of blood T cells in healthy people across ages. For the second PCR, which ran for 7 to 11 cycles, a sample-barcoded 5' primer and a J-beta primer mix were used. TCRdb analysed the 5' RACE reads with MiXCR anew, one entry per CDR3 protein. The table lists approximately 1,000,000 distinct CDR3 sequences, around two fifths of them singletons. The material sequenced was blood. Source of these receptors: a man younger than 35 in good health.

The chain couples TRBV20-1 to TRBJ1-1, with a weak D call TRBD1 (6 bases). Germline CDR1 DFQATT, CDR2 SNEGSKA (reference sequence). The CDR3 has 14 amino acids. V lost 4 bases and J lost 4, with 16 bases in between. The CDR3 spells CSATPGAKGTEAFF. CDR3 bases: TGCAGTGCTACTCCGGGGGCTAAGGGCACTGAAGCTTTCTTT.

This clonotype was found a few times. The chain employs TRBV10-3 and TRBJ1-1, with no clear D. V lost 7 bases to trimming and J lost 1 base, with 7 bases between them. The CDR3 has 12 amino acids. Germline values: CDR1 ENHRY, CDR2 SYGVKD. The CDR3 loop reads CAIKKENTEAFF. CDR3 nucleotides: TGTGCCATCAAGAAGGAGAACACTGAAGCTTTCTTT.

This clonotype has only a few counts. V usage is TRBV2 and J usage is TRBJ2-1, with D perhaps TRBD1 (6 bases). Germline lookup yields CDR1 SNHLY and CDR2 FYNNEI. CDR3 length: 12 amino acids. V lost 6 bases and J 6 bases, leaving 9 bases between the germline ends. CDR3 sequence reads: CASSGTSNEQFF. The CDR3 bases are TGTGCCAGCAGCGGGACATCCAATGAGCAGTTCTTC.

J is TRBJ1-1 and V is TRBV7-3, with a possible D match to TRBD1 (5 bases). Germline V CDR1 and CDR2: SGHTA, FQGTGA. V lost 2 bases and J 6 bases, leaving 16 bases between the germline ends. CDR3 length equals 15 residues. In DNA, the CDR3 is TGTGCCAGCAGCTTAGGGAGGGAGGGGACCTCTGAAGCTTTCTTT. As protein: CASSLGREGTSEAFF.

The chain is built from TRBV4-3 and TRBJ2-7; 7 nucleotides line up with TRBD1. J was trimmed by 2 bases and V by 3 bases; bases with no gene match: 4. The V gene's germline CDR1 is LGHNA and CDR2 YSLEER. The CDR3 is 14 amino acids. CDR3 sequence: CASSHRDSPYEQYF. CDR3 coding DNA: TGCGCCAGCAGCCACCGGGACAGCCCCTACGAGCAGTACTTC.

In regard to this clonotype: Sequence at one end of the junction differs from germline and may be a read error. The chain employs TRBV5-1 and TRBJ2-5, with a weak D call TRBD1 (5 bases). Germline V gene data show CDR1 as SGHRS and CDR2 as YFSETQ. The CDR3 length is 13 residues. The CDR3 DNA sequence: TGCGTCAGCAGCTCCGGACAAGTGGAGACCCAGTACTTC. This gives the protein CVSSSGQVETQYF.

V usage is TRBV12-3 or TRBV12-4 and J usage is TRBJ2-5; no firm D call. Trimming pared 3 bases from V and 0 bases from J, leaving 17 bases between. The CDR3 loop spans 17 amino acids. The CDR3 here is CASSFLPDTTYQETQYF. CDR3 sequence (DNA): TGTGCCAGCAGTTTTCTTCCTGACACCACGTACCAAGAGACCCAGTACTTC.

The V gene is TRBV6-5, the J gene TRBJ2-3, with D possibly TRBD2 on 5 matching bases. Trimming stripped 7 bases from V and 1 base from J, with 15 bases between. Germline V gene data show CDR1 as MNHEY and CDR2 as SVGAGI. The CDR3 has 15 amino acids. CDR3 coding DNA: TGTGCCAGCATCGATCGGGGTAGCGGCACAGATACGCAGTATTTT. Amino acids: CASIDRGSGTDTQYF.

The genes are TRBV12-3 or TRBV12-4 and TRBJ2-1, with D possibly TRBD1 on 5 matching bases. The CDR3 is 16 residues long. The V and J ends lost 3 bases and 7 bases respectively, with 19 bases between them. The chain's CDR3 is CASSLGPPTLRNEQFF. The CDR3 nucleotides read TGTGCCAGCAGTTTGGGGCCCCCAACGTTACGGAATGAGCAGTTCTTC.

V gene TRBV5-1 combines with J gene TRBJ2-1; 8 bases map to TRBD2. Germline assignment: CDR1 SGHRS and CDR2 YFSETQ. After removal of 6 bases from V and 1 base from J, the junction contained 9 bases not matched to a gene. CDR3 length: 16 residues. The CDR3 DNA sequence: TGCGCCAGCACCCGGGAGGGGACTCCTTCCTACAATGAGCAGTTCTTC. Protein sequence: CASTREGTPSYNEQFF.

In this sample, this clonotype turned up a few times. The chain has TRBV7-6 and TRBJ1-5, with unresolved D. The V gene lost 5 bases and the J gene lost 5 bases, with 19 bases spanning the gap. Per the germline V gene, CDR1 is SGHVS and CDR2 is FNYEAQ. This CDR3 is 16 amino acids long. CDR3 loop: CASSPGPSGIDQPQHF. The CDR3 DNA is TGTGCCAGCAGCCCCGGACCGAGCGGGATAGATCAGCCCCAGCATTTT.

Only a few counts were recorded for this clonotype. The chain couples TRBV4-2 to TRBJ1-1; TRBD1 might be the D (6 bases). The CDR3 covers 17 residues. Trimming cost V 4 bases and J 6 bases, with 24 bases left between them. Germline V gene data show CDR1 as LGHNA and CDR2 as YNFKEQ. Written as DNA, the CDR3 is TGTGCCAGCAGCCCGACAGGTCACAACCCCGAGGTCGCTGAAGCTTTCTTT. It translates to CASSPTGHNPEVAEAFF.

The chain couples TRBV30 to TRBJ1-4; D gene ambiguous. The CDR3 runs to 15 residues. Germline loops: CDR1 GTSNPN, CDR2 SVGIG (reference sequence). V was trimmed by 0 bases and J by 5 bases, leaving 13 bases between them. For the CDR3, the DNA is TGTGCCTGGAGTGTACGGTCCTCTCAAAATGAAAAACTGTTTTTT. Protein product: CAWSVRSSQNEKLFF.

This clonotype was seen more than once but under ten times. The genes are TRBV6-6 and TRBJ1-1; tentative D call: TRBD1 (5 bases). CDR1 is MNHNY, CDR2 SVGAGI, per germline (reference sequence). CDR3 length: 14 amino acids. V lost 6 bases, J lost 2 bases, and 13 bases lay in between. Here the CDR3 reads CASSAPRVNTEAFF. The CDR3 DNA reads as TGTGCCAGCAGCGCGCCCAGGGTTAACACTGAAGCTTTCTTT.

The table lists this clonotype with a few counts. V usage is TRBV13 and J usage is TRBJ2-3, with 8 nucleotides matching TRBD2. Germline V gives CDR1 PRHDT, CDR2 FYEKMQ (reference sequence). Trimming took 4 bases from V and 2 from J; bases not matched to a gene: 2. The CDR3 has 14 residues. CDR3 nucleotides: TGTGCCAGCAGCTCGGGACTAGTCACAGATACGCAGTATTTT. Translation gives CASSSGLVTDTQYF.

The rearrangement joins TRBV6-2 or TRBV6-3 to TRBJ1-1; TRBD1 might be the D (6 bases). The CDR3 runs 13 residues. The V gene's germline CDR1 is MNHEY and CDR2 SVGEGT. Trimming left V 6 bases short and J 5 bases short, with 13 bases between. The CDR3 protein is CASSARRGTEAFF. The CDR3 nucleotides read TGTGCCAGCAGCGCTAGAAGGGGGACTGAAGCTTTCTTT.

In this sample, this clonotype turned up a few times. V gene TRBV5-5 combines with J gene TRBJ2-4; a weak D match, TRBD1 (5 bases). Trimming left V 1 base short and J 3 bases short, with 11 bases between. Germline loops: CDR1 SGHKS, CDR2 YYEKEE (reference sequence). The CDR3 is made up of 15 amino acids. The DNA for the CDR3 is TGTGCCAGCAGCTTGTACAGGAGCCACAAAAACATTCAGTACTTC. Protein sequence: CASSLYRSHKNIQYF.

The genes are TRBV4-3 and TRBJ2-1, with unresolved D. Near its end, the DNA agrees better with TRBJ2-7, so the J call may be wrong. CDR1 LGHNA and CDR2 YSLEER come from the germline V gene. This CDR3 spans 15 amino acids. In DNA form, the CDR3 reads TGCGCCAGCAGCCAAATGGTGAGCTCCTACAATGAGCAGTACTTC. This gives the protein CASSQMVSSYNEQYF.

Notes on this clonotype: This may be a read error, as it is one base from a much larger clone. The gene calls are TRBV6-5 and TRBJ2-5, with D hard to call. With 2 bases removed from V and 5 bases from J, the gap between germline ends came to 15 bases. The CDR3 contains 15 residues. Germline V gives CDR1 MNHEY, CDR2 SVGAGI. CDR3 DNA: TGTGCCAGCAGTTACGATATTGGATCGAGGGAGACCCAGTACTTC. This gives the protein CASSYDIGSRETQYF.

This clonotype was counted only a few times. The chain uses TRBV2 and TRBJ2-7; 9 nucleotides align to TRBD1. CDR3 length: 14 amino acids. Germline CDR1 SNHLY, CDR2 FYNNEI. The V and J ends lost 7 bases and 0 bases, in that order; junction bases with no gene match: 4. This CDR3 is CASMGQGFSYEQYF. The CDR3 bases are TGTGCCAGCATGGGACAGGGCTTCTCCTACGAGCAGTACTTC.

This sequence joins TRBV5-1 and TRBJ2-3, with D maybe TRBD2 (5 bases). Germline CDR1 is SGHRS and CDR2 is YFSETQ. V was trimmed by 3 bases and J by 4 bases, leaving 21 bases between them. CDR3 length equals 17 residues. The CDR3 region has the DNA TGCGCCAGCAGCTCGGGCAGCTGGCTAGCTATCCCAGATACGCAGTATTTT. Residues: CASSSGSWLAIPDTQYF.

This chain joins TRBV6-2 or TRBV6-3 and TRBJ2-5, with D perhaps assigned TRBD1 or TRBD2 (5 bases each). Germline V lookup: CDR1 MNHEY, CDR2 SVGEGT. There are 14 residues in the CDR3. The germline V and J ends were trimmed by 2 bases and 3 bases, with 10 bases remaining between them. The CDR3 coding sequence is TGTGCCAGCAGTTACAACCTGGGGGAAGAGACCCAGTACTTC. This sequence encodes CASSYNLGEETQYF.